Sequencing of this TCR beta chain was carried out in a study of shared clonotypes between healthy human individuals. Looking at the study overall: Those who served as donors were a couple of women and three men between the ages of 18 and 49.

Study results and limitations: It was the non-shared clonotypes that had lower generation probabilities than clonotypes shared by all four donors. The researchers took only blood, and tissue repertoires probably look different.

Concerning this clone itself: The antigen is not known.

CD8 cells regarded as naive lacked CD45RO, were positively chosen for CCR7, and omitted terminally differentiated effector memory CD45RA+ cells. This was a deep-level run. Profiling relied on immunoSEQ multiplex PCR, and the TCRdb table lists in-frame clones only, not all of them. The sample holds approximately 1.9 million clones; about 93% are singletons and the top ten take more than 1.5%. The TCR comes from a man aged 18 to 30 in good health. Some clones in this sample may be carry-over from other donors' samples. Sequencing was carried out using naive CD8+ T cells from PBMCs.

This CDR3 reads CASSTTGPGQPQHF. CDR3 DNA: TGTGCCAGTAGTACGACAGGACCGGGTCAGCCCCAGCATTTT. The V gene is TRBV19, the J gene TRBJ1-5, with D tentatively TRBD1 (6 bases). This CDR3 comprises 14 residues. V lost 4 bases and J lost 6, with 13 bases in between. Germline CDR1 and CDR2: LNHDA and SQIVND (reference sequence).